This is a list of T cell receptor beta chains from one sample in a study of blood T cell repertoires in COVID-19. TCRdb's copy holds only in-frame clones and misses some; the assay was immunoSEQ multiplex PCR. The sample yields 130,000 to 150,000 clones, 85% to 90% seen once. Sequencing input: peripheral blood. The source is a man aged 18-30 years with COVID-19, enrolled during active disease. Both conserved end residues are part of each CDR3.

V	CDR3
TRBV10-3	CAISESKPDGANVLTF
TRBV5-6	CASNIPGQVYGYTF
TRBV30	CAWRRGRAPANYGYTF
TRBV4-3	CASSQDPTSGNTPYEQYF
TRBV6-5	CASNHESRLHTEAFF
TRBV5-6	CASSHTRSAGELFF
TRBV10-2	CASSEEGGGRYEQYF
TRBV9	CASSVASGTEEETQYF
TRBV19	CASTKGAEELFF
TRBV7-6	CASSLGLGTGVYTQYF
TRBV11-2	CASSLDSSGSTLFYEQYF
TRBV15	CATSPRTGADIQYF
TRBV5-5	CASSLGGQGAPNEKLLF
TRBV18	CASSPPWQTGNTIYF
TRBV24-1	CATSDGTGGRQPQHF
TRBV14	CASSQEPTGEETQYF
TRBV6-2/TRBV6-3	CASSNSYEQYF
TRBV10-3	CAIRTGVGDEQFF
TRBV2	CASSGTRTGELFF
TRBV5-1	CASSLGTELYEQYF
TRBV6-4	CASSVGNLLRNTEAFF
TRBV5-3	CARKRADNTEAFF
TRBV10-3	CAISEGLNSGNTIYF
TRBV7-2	CASSLGGFSYNEQFF
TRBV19	CASRGSVRDGFITNYGYTF
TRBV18	CASSPHSEKLFF
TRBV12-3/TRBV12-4	CASSSEAITPLHF
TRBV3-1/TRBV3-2	CASSQRTRNEQFF
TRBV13	CASSPTLAGGRYEQYF
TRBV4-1	CASSQELSGGRNEQFF
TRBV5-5	CASSSRGISYGYTF
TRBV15	CATSRPGLLQETQYF
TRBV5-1	CASSPGTGGEAFF
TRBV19	CASKGEGGPSRANVLTF
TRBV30	CAWIRDRGHGYTF
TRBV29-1	CSVGDRPPHNEQFF
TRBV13	CASSREGDTEAFF
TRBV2	CASTDPGQGQDYEQYF
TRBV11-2	CASSARRSPNTEAFF
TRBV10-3	CAIRTSGRAGNTGELFF
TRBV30	CAWSVLGTSGEKLFF
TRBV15	CATSGVAGGLSIQYF
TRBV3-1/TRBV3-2	CASSTGDRGGEQYF
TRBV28	CATWGGGISYEQYF
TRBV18	CASSRGQGGPYNEQFF
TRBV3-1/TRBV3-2	CASSQSGGPETQYF
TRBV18	CASSPLPPAPGGPLDTQYF
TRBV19	CASSTGLAYNEQFF
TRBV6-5	CASSYSLDRNTGELFF
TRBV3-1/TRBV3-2	CASSQPRQGVSSPLHF
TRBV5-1	CASSLTLESTDTQYF
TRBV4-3	CASSQDSGVGHNEQFF
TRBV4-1	CASSQETVPKGWRSEAFF
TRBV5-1	CASSLGMGRGEQYF
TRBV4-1	CASSQDPVGRRDQPQHF
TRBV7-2	CASSYGTSGGLSTDTQYF
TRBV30	CAWRAQGQPPYEQYF